The 9 T cell receptor beta chains below come from one sample, sequenced in a study of CD4 T cells in relation to SARS-CoV-2 and coronaviruses. This table comes from immunoSEQ multiplex PCR, and its TCRdb copy is limited to in-frame clones, with some not included. The sample lists about 65,000 clones, 87% occurring once. Before the COVID-19 pandemic, during about 2010-2018, CD4+ T cells were taken from unexposed donors. Sequencing was performed on memory CD4+ T cells from PBMCs. These receptors came from a human donor in good health.

The chain is built from TRBV7-8 and TRBJ2-1; tentative D call: TRBD2 (6 bases). The CDR3 contains 16 residues. CDR1 and CDR2 from the germline V gene are SGHVS and FQNEAQ. V lost 5 bases and J 0 bases, leaving 14 bases between the germline ends. CDR3 loop: CASSPERAPSYNEQFF. In nucleotides, the CDR3 is TGTGCCAGCAGCCCTGAGCGGGCCCCCTCCTACAATGAGCAGTTCTTC. Using reference TRBV7-8 and TRBJ2-1 for the parts outside the CDR3, the full variable domain is GAGVSQSPRYKVAKRGQDVALRCDPISGHVSLFWYQQALGQGPEFLTYFQNEAQLDKSGLPSDRFFAERPEGSVSTLKIQRTQQEDSAVYLCASSPERAPSYNEQFFGPGTRLTVL.

The rearrangement joins TRBV5-1 to TRBJ2-1; either TRBD1 or TRBD2 may fit D (6 bases each). Germline values: CDR1 SGHRS, CDR2 YFSETQ. V lost 4 bases to trimming and J lost 9 bases, with 23 bases between them. The CDR3 runs to 16 residues. The CDR3 sequence: CASSPGGVEGLGEQFF. CDR3 in DNA: TGCGCCAGCAGCCCCGGGGGCGTCGAGGGGTTGGGTGAGCAGTTCTTC.

This sequence joins TRBV2 and TRBJ2-7; D remains ambiguous. Germline loops: CDR1 SNHLY, CDR2 FYNNEI. CDR3 length: 11 amino acids. V was clipped by 6 bases and J by 3 bases, with 6 bases between them. The CDR3: CASRAYYEQYF. The CDR3 DNA reads TGTGCCAGCAGGGCGTACTACGAGCAGTACTTC.

The chain is built from TRBV6-5 and TRBJ1-6; 9 bases fit TRBD1. The CDR3 length is 14 residues. V shed 8 bases, J shed 4 bases, and the junction held 3 bases outside the gene matches. Per germline, CDR1 MNHEY and CDR2 SVGAGI. The CDR3 is CASGDRAYNSPLHF. As DNA, the CDR3 is TGTGCCAGCGGGGACAGGGCTTATAATTCACCCCTCCACTTT.

The chain has TRBV19 and TRBJ1-5; D is ambiguous. V was shortened by 1 base and J by 0 bases, with 13 bases between the two germline ends. CDR3 size: 17 residues. Germline V lookup: CDR1 LNHDA, CDR2 SQIVND (reference sequence). The CDR3: CASSIVFGDYSNQPQHF. The CDR3 DNA sequence: TGTGCCAGTAGTATAGTTTTCGGGGATTATAGCAATCAGCCCCAGCATTTT. The complete variable domain, with remaining parts taken from reference TRBV19 and TRBJ1-5, reads DGGITQSPKYLFRKEGQNVTLSCEQNLNHDAMYWYRQDPGQGLRLIYYSQIVNDFQKGDIAEGYSVSREKKESFPLTVTSAQKNPTAFYLCASSIVFGDYSNQPQHFGDGTRLSIL.

Here the CDR3 reads CASSLKGWGTEAFF. CDR3 DNA: TGTGCCAGCAGTTTGAAGGGATGGGGCACTGAAGCTTTCTTT. The chain uses TRBV27 and TRBJ1-1; D unclear. The germline V and J ends were trimmed by 3 bases and 4 bases, with 12 bases remaining between them. Germline CDR1 and CDR2: MNHEY and SMNVEV (reference sequence). This CDR3 region has 14 residues.

V usage is TRBV10-3 and J usage is TRBJ1-2, with 12 bases identical to TRBD1. The length of the CDR3 is 16 residues. V shed 2 bases, J shed 4 bases, and the junction held 5 bases outside the gene matches. Looked up from germline, CDR1 is ENHRY and CDR2 is SYGVKD. The CDR3 reads CAISEGGQGASYGYTF. In nucleotides, the CDR3 is TGTGCCATCAGTGAGGGGGGACAGGGGGCGAGCTATGGCTACACCTTC.

The chain carries TRBV28 and TRBJ2-1, with TRBD2 identical over 7 bases. Germline trimming cut 4 bases from V and 4 bases from J; bases unmatched to any gene: 10. This CDR3 comprises 16 residues. The germline V gene has CDR1 MDHEN and CDR2 SYDVKM. As DNA, the CDR3 is TGTGCCAGCAGTTCCCTTTTAGCGGGTGGTTACAATGAGCAGTTCTTC. It yields the protein CASSSLLAGGYNEQFF. The full variable domain, completed using reference TRBV28 and TRBJ2-1, is DVKVTQSSRYLVKRTGEKVFLECVQDMDHENMFWYRQDPGLGLRLIYFSYDVKMKEKGDIPEGYSVSREKKERFSLILESASTNQTSMYLCASSSLLAGGYNEQFFGPGTRLTVL.

This chain uses TRBV5-1 with TRBJ1-2; D gene uncertain. In germline, CDR1 is SGHRS, CDR2 YFSETQ. This CDR3 contains 13 residues. The V gene lost 3 bases and the J gene lost 8 bases, with 14 bases spanning the gap. The CDR3: CASSSDGSQGYTF. The CDR3 nucleotides are TGCGCCAGCAGCTCGGACGGCTCTCAAGGCTACACCTTC.